The source of this TCR beta chain is a study of breast tumors, draining lymph nodes, adjacent tissues. This clonotype was detected ten times or more. Its specificity is unknown. CDR3 length: 15 residues. The germline V gene has CDR1 SGHAT and CDR2 FQNNGV. The V end lost 0 bases, the J end lost 0 bases, and 6 bases lay between the germline ends. Breast cancer patients provided tissue from their axillary draining lymph nodes. TCRdb called the multiplex PCR reads again in MiXCR, with one record for every CDR3 protein. The sample has about 80,000 distinct CDR3 sequences, roughly a fifth seen once; the top ten hold roughly 2.4%. Study outcomes and limitations: Luminal-like breast cancer showed significantly higher tumor–nontumor repertoire similarity than basal-like. Tumor repertoires ranked between lymph nodes and nontumor tissue in diversity, with V and J gene preferences.

The sequenced sample consisted of axillary lymph node tissue. This chain links TRBV11-2 with TRBJ2-1; tentative D call: TRBD2 (5 bases). The sequence came from a female donor with breast cancer. Some clones in this sample may be carry-over from other donors' samples. CDR3 sequence: CASSLEGSSYNEQFF. The CDR3 DNA reads TGTGCCAGCAGCTTAGAGGGGAGCTCCTACAATGAGCAGTTCTTC.